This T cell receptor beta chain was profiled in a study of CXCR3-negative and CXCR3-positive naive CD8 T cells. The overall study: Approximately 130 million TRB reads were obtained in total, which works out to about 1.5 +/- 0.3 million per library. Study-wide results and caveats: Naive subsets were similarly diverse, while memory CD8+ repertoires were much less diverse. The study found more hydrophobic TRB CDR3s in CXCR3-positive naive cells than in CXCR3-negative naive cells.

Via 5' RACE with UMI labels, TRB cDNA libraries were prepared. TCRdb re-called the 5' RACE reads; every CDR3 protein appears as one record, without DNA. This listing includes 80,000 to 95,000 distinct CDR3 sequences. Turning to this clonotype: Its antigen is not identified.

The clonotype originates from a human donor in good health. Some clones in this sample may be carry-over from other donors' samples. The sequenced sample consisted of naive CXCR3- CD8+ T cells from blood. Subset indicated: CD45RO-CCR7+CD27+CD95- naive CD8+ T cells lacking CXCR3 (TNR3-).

CDR3 loop: CSVEVGGGNVQFF. V and J are TRBV29-1 and TRBJ2-1; TCRdb's D gene call, TRBD2, goes unchecked for lack of DNA. The CDR3 is made up of 13 amino acids. Germline V gene lookup returns CDR1 SQVTM and CDR2 ANQGSEA.